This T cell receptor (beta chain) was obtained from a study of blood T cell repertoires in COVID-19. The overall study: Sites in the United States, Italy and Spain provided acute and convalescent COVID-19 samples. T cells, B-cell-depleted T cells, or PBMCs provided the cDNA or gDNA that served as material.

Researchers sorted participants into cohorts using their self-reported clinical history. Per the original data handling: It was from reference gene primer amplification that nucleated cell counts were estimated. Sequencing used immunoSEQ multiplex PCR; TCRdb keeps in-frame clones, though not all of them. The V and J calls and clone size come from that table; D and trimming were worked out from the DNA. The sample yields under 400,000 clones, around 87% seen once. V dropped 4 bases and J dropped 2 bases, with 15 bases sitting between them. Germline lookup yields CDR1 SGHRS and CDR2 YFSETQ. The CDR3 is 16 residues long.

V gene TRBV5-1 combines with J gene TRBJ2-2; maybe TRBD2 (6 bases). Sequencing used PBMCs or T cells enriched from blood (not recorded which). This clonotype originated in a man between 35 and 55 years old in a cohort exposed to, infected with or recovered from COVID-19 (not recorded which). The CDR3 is CASSASSDPNTGELFF. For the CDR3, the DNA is TGCGCCAGCAGCGCCTCTAGCGATCCCAACACCGGGGAGCTGTTTTTT.